The next 7 T cell receptor beta chains were all read from a single sample in a study of Tregs in tolerant kidney transplant recipients. Related graft donors supplied nonmyeloablative bone marrow transplants, and mixed chimerism was transient. TCRdb's copy holds only in-frame clones and misses some; the assay was immunoSEQ multiplex PCR. This sample has about 90,000 clones, with 93% found just once. Sequenced material: CD4+ T cells from blood (PBMCs), taken 12 months after the transplant. The receptors were sampled from a human patient who received a combined kidney and bone marrow transplant. Some T cells may be supplied by the graft donor.

This clone was recorded once. V gene TRBV15 combines with J gene TRBJ1-1, with no clear D. The CDR3 is 13 residues long. Germline CDR1 LNHNV, CDR2 YYDKDF (reference sequence). The ends were cut back, 5 bases at V and 0 bases at J, with 7 bases in the middle. The CDR3 loop is CATSEFLNTEAFF. The DNA of the CDR3 is TGTGCCACCAGCGAGTTTTTGAACACTGAAGCTTTCTTT.

The J gene is TRBJ1-4, the V gene TRBV5-5; D not resolved. CDR1 and CDR2 (germline): SGHKS, YYEKEE (reference sequence). V was shortened by 1 base and J by 6 bases, with 10 bases between the two germline ends. The CDR3 is 14 amino acids. Written as DNA, the CDR3 is TGTGCCAGCAGCTTGATCGAGGAAGATGAAAAACTGTTTTTT. Its translation: CASSLIEEDEKLFF. The full variable domain, completed using reference TRBV5-5 and TRBJ1-4, is DAGVTQSPTHLIKTRGQQVTLRCSPISGHKSVSWYQQVLGQGPQFIFQYYEKEERGRGNFPDRFSARQFPNYSSELNVNALLLGDSALYLCASSLIEEDEKLFFGSGTQLSVL.

The chain employs TRBV5-1 and TRBJ2-5; 11 bases are a match to TRBD1. The germline V gene encodes CDR1 SGHRS and CDR2 YFSETQ. V lost 2 bases, J lost 1 base, and 7 bases stayed unmatched. This CDR3 spans 17 amino acids. CDR3 sequence reads: CASSLNFGTGGQETQYF. The DNA for the CDR3 is TGCGCCAGCAGCTTAAACTTCGGGACAGGGGGCCAAGAGACCCAGTACTTC.

The chain couples TRBV4-3 to TRBJ2-7; TRBD1 aligns across 9 bases. V trimming: 1 base; J trimming: 4 bases; junction bases outside the gene matches: 11. CDR1 is LGHNA and CDR2 is YSLEER in the germline V gene. The CDR3 is 17 amino acids. This CDR3 is CASSQVPGQGSGYEQYF. The CDR3 DNA is TGCGCCAGCAGCCAAGTCCCGGGACAGGGAAGTGGGTACGAGCAGTACTTC.

This clone was found once. The chain couples TRBV7-2 to TRBJ1-4; 9 bases fit TRBD1. The V segment lost 5 bases and the J segment 9 bases; nucleotides outside the gene matches: 10. Germline assignment: CDR1 SGHTA and CDR2 FQGNSA. The CDR3 consists of 15 residues. The CDR3 reads CASSRWTGELKKLFF. For the CDR3, the DNA is TGTGCCAGCAGCCGATGGACAGGGGAATTGAAAAAACTGTTTTTT.

J is TRBJ2-5 and V is TRBV6-5; D gene uncertain. V was clipped by 6 bases and J by 4 bases, with 12 bases between them. CDR1 and CDR2 (germline): MNHEY, SVGAGI. This CDR3 comprises 13 residues. In DNA form, the CDR3 reads TGTGCCAGCAGGAGCATAATTACAGAGACCCAGTACTTC. Translating it yields CASRSIITETQYF.

The chain recombines TRBV4-3 with TRBJ2-5; 7 bases match TRBD1. There are 16 residues in the CDR3. Germline CDR1 is LGHNA and CDR2 is YSLEER. The trim removed 2 bases at V and 2 bases at J, leaving 8 bases unmatched. The CDR3 DNA reads as TGCGCCAGCAGCCAAATGAGACAGGGCGGTCAAGAGACCCAGTACTTC. This codes for CASSQMRQGGQETQYF.